This TCR beta chain emerged from a study of CD8 T cells in ankylosing spondylitis. Of note for this clonotype: Its antigen is currently unknown.

Findings of the study overall: For ankylosing spondylitis blood, a TCR beta motif of roughly 8 highly homologous variants appeared characteristic.

Each CDR3 protein gets one entry after TCRdb re-called the 5' RACE reads with MiXCR. The table has 300,000 to 400,000 distinct CDR3 sequences, around 22% seen once. CDR1 is DFQATT and CDR2 is SNEGSKA in the germline V gene (reference sequence). Trimming cost V 5 bases and J 2 bases, with 5 bases left between them. The CDR3 totals 11 residues. Sequenced sample: blood, either unsorted or a sorted T cell fraction (not recorded which). This clonotype originated in a male donor with ankylosing spondylitis. The chain carries TRBV20-1 and TRBJ2-3; D is possibly TRBD2 (5 bases). The CDR3, as DNA: TGCAGTGCTCTAGCCACAGATACGCAGTATTTT. This gives the protein CSALATDTQYF.